What follows is one TCR beta chain and its context. What it binds is unknown. The data stem from a study of cytomegalovirus exposure and HLA in healthy donors. Germline lookup yields CDR1 KGHSH and CDR2 LQKENI. V lost 6 bases and J lost 3, with 15 bases in between. The CDR3 loop spans 14 amino acids. Researchers ran the PCR with 60 Vbeta and 13 Jbeta primers. Only in-frame clones appear in the TCRdb table, and some are missing; sequencing was by immunoSEQ multiplex PCR. The sample has about 190,000 clones, about 77% seen once; the top ten hold approximately 4.8%. Study outcomes and limitations: Previous analysis showed most TCR beta V segments were productive about 90% or about 30% of the time. Later analysis identified 17,000 or so TCR beta sequences associated with HLA alleles, using a false discovery rate threshold of 0.05. In most subjects, TCR beta sequences reportedly gave accurate predictions of HLA-A and HLA-B alleles.

Material for sequencing was PBMCs. This receptor was identified in a man aged 25-45 years in good health and CMV-seropositive. This sequence joins TRBV18 and TRBJ2-7; no clear D gene. CDR3 sequence (DNA): TGTGCCAGCTCCCCGCCCAACAGTGACTACGAGCAGTACTTC. As protein: CASSPPNSDYEQYF.